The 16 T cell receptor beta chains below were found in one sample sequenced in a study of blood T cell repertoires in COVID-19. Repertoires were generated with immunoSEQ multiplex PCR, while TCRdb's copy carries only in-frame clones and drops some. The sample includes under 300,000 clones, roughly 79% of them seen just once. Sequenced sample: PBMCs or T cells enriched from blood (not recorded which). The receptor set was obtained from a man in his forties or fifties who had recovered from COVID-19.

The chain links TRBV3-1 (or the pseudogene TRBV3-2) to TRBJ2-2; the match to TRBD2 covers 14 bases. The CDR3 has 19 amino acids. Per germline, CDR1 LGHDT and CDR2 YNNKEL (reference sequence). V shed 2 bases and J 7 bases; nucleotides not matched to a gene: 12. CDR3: CASSQRPGLAGAFGGELFF. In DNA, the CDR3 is TGTGCCAGCAGCCAAAGGCCGGGACTAGCGGGAGCGTTCGGCGGGGAGCTGTTTTTT.

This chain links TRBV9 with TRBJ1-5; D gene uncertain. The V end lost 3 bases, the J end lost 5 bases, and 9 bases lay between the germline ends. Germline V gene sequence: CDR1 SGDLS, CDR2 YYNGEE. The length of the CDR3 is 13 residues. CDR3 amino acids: CASSESPHQPQHF. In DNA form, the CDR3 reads TGTGCCAGCAGCGAGAGCCCCCATCAGCCCCAGCATTTT.

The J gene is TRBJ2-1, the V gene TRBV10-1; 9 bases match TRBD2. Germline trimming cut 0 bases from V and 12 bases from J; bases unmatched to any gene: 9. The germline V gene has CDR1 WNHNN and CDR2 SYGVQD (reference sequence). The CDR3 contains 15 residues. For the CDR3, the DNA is TGCGCCAGCAGTGAGTCGGGACTAGCCGAGTCGCGGCAGTTCTTC. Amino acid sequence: CASSESGLAESRQFF.

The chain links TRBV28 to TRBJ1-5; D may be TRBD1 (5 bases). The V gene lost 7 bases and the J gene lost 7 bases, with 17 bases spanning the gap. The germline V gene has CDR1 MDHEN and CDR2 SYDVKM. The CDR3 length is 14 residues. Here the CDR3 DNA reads TGTGCCAGCACCAGTGGGGCCTTAAACCAGCCCCAGCATTTT. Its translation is CASTSGALNQPQHF.

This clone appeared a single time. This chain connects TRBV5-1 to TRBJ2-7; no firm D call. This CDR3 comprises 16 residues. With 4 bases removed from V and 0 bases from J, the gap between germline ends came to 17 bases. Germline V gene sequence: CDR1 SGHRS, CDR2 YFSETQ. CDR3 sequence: CASSLVVPPSSYEQYF. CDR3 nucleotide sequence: TGCGCCAGCAGCCTGGTGGTCCCTCCCAGCTCCTACGAGCAGTACTTC.

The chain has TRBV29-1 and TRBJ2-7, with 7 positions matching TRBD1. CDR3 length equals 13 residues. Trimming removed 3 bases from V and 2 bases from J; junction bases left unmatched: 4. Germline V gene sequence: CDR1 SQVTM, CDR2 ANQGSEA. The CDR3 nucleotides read TGCAGCGTTGAGACAGGGAGAACCTACGAGCAGTACTTC. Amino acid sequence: CSVETGRTYEQYF.

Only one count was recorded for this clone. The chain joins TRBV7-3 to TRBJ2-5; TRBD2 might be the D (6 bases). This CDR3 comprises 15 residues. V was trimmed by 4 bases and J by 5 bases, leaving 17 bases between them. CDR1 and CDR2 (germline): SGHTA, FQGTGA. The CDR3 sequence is CASSSPQTREETQYF. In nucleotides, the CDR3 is TGTGCCAGCAGCTCCCCCCAGACTAGAGAGGAGACCCAGTACTTC.

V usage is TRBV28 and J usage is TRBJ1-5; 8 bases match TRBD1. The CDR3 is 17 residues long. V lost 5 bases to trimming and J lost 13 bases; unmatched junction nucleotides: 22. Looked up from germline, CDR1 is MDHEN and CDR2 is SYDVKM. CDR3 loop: CASSTPGQVGPRSVQHF. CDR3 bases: TGTGCCAGCAGTACACCGGGACAGGTAGGCCCCCGTTCAGTTCAGCATTTT.

CDR3 residues: CASSPGQGGKLFF. CDR3 nucleotides: TGTGCCAGCTCACCCGGACAGGGGGGAAAACTGTTTTTT. The V gene is TRBV18, the J gene TRBJ1-4; TRBD1 matches 10 bases. This CDR3 comprises 13 residues. CDR1 KGHSH and CDR2 LQKENI come from the germline V gene. J gave up 10 bases and V 3 bases, and 2 bases lay outside the gene matches.

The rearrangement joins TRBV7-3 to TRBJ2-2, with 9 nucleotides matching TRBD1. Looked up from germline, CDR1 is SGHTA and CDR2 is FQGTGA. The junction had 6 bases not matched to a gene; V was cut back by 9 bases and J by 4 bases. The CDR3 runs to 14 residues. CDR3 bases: TGTGCCAGTGGGACAGGGTTACGCACCGGGGAGCTGTTTTTT. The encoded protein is CASGTGLRTGELFF. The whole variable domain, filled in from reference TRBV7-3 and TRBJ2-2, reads GAGVSQTPSNKVTEKGKYVELRCDPISGHTALYWYRQSLGQGPEFLIYFQGTGAADDSGLPNDRFFAVRPEGSVSTLKIQRTERGDSAVYLCASGTGLRTGELFFGEGSRLTVL.

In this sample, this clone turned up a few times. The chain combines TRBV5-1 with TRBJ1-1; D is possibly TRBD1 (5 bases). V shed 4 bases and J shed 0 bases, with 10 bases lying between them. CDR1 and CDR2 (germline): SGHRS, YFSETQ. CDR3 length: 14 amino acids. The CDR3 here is CASSIRAVNTEAFF. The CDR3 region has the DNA TGCGCCAGCAGCATCAGGGCGGTGAACACTGAAGCTTTCTTT.

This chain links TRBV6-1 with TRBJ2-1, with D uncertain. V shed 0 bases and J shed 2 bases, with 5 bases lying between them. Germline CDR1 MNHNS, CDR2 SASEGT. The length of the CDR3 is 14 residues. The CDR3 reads CASSEAAAYNEQFF. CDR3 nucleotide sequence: TGTGCCAGCAGTGAAGCGGCAGCCTACAATGAGCAGTTCTTC.

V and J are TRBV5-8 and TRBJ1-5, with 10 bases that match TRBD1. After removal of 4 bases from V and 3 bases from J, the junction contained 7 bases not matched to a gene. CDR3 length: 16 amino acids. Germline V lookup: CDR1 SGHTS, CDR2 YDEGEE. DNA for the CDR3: TGTGCCAGCAGCCCATCAGGGACAGGGGTCAATCAGCCCCAGCATTTT. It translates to CASSPSGTGVNQPQHF.

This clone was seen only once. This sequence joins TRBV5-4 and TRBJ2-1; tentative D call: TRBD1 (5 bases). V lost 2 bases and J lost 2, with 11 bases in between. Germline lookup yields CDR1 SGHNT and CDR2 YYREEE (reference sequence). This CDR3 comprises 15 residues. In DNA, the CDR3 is TGTGCCAGCAGCTTACTTACAGGACCCTACAATGAGCAGTTCTTC. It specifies CASSLLTGPYNEQFF. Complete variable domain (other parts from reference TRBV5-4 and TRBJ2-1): ETGVTQSPTHLIKTRGQQVTLRCSSQSGHNTVSWYQQALGQGPQFIFQYYREEENGRGNFPPRFSGLQFPNYSSELNVNALELDDSALYLCASSLLTGPYNEQFFGPGTRLTVL.

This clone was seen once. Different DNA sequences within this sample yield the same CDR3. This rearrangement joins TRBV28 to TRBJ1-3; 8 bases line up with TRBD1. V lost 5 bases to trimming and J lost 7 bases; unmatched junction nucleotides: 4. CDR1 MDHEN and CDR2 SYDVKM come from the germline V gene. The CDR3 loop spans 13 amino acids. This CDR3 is CASSPGQENTIYF. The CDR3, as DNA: TGTGCCAGCAGTCCGGGACAGGAGAACACCATATATTTT.

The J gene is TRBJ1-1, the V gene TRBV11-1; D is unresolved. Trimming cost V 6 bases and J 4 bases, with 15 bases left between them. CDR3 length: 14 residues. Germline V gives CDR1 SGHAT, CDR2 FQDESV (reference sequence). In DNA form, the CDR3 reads TGTGCCAGCAGTTTTGGACTTGGGGTCACTGAAGCTTTCTTT. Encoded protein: CASSFGLGVTEAFF.